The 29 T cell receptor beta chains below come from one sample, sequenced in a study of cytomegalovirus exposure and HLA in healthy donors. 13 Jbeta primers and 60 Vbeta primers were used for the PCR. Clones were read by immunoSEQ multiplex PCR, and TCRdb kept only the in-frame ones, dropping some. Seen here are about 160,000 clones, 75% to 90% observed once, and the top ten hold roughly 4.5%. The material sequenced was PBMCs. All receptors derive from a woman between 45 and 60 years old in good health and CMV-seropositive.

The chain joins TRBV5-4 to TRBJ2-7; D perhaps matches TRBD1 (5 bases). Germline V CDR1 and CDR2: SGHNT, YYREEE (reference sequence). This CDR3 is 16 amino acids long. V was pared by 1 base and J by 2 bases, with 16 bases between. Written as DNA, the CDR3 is TGTGCCAGCAGCTTGACCATCAGGACACCAGCCTACGAGCAGTACTTC. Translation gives CASSLTIRTPAYEQYF.

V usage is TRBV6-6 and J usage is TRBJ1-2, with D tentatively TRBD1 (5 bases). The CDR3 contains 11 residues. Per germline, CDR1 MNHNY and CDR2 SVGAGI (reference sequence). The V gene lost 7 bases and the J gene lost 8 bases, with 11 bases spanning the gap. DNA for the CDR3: TGTGCCAGCAATACGGGGGAAGGCTACACCTTC. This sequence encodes CASNTGEGYTF.

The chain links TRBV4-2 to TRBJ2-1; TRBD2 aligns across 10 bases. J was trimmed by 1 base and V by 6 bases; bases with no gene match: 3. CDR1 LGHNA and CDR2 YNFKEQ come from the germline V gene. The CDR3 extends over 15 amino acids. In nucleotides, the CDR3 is TGTGCCAGCAGTTCTAGCGGGGGTTCCTACAATGAGCAGTTCTTC. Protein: CASSSSGGSYNEQFF.

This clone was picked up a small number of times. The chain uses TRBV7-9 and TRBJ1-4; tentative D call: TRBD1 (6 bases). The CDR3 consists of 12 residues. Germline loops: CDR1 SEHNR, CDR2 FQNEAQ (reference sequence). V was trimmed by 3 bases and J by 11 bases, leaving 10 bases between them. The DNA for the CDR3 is TGTGCCAGCAGCTTCACAGGGTTTAAACTGTTTTTT. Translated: CASSFTGFKLFF.

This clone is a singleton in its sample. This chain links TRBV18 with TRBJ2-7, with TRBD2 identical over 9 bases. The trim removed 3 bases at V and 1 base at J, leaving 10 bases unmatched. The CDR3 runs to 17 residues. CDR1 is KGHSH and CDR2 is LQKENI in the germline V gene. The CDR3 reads CASSPSRAGGGSYEQYF. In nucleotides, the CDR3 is TGTGCCAGCTCACCTTCCCGAGCGGGGGGTGGGTCCTACGAGCAGTACTTC.

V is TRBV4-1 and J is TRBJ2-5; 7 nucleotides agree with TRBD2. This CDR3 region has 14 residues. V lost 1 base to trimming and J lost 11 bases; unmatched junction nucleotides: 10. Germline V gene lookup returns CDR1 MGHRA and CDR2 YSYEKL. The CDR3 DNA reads TGCGCCAGCAGCCAAGTTCGCGGGGCGGGGGAGCAGTACTTC. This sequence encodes CASSQVRGAGEQYF.

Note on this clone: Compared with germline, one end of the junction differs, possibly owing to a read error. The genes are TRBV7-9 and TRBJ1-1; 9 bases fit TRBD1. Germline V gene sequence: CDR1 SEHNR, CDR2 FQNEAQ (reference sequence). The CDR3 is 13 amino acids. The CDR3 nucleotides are TGTTCCAGCAGCCCGACAGGGGGAGCTGAAGCTTTCTTT. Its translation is CSSSPTGGAEAFF.

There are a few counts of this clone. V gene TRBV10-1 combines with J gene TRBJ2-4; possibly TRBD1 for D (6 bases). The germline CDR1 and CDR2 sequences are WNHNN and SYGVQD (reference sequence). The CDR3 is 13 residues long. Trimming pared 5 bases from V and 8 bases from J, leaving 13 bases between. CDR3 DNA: TGCGCCAGCAGTCCTACAGGGTCCGACATTCAGTACTTC. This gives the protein CASSPTGSDIQYF.

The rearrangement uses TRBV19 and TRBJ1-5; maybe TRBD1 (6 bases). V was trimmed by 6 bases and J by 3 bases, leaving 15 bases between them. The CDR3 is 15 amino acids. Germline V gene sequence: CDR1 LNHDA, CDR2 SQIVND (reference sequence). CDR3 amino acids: CASRTGGAVNQPQHF. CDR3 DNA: TGTGCCAGTAGGACAGGAGGAGCGGTCAATCAGCCCCAGCATTTT.

CDR3 loop: CAKPTGLAARLSTDTQYF. The CDR3 DNA sequence: TGTGCCAAGCCTACGGGACTAGCGGCTCGTTTGAGCACAGATACGCAGTATTTT. This rearrangement joins TRBV6-4 to TRBJ2-3; 11 positions match TRBD2. The CDR3 contains 18 residues. V shed 10 bases, J shed 0 bases, and the junction held 15 bases outside the gene matches. Germline CDR1 and CDR2: MRHNA and SNTAGT.

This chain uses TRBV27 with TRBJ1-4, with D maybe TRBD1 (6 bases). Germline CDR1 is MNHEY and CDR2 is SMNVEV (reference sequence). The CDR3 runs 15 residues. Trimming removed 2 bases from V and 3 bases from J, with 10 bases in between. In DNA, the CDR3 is TGTGCCAGCAGTTTAAGGGGGATTGCTAATGAAAAACTGTTTTTT. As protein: CASSLRGIANEKLFF. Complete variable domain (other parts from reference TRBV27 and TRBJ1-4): EAQVTQNPRYLITVTGKKLTVTCSQNMNHEYMSWYRQDPGLGLRQIYYSMNVEVTDKGDVPEGYKVSRKEKRNFPLILESPSPNQTSLYFCASSLRGIANEKLFFGSGTQLSVL.

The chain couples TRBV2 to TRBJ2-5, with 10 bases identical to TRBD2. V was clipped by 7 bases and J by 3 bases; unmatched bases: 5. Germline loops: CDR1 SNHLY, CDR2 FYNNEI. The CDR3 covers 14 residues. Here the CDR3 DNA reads TGTGCCAGCAAGTTAGGACTAGCGGAAGAGACCCAGTACTTC. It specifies CASKLGLAEETQYF.

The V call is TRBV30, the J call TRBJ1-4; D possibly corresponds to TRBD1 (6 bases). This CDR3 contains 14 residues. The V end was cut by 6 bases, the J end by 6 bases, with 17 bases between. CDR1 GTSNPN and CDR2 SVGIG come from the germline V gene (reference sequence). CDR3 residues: CACQRGRNDEKLFF. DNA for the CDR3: TGTGCCTGTCAAAGGGGGAGAAATGATGAAAAACTGTTTTTT.

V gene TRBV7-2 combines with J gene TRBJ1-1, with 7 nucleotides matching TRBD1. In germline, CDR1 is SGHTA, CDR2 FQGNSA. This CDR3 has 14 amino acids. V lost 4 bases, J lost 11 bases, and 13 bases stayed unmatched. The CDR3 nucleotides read TGTGCCAGCAGCTCTGAACGACAGGGTAGGGGGGCTTTCTTT. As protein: CASSSERQGRGAFF. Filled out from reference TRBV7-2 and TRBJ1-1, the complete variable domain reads GAGVSQSPSNKVTEKGKDVELRCDPISGHTALYWYRQSLGQGLEFLIYFQGNSAPDKSGLPSDRFSAERTGGSVSTLTIQRTQQEDSAVYLCASSSERQGRGAFFGQGTRLTVV.

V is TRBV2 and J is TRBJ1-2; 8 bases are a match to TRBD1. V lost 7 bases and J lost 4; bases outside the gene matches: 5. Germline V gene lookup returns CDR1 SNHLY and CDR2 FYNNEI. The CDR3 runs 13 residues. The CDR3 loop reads CASKGQERYGYTF. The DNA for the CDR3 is TGTGCCAGCAAGGGACAGGAGCGCTATGGCTACACCTTC.

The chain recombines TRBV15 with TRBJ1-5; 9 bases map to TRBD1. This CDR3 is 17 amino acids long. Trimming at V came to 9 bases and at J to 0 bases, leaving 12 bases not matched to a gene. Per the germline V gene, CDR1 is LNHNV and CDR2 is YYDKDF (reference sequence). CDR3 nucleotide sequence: TGTGCCACACATCCAGGGACAGGGCCGTATAGCAATCAGCCCCAGCATTTT. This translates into CATHPGTGPYSNQPQHF.

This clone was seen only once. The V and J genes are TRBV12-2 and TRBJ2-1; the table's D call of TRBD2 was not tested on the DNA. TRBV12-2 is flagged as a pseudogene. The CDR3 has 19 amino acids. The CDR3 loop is CASRLEVGDPAGAYNEQFF. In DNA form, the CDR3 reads TGTGCAAGTCGCTTAGAGGTCGGGGACCCAGCGGGGGCCTACAATGAGCAGTTCTTC.

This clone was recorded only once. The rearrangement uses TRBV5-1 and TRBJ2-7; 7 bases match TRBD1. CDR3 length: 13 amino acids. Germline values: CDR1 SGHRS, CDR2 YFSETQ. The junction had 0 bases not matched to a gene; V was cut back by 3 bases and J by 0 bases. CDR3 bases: TGCGCCAGCAGCTGGGACAGCTCCTACGAGCAGTACTTC. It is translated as CASSWDSSYEQYF.

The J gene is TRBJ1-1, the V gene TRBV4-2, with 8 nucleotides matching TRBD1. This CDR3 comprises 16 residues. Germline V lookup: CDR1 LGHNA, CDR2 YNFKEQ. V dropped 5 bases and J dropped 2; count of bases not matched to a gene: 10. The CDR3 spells CASSGPMGTGNTEAFF. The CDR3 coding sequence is TGTGCCAGCAGCGGACCTATGGGGACAGGAAACACTGAAGCTTTCTTT.

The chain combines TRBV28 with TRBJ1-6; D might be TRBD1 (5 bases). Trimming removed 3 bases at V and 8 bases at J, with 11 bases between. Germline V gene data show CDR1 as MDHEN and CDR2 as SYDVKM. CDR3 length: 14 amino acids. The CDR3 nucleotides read TGTGCCAGCAGTTTGCAGGGCATGGATTCACCCCTCCACTTT. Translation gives CASSLQGMDSPLHF.

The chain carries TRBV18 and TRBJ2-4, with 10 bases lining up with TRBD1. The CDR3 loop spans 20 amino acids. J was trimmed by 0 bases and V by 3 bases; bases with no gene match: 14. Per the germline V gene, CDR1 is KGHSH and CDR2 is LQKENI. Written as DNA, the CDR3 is TGTGCCAGCTCACCCGACAGGGGGCGATGGGGAATCCTAGCCAAAAACATTCAGTACTTC. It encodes CASSPDRGRWGILAKNIQYF. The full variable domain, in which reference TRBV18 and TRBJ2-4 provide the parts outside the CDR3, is NAGVMQNPRHLVRRRGQEARLRCSPMKGHSHVYWYRQLPEEGLKFMVYLQKENIIDESGMPKERFSAEFPKEGPSILRIQQVVRGDSAAYFCASSPDRGRWGILAKNIQYFGAGTRLSVL.

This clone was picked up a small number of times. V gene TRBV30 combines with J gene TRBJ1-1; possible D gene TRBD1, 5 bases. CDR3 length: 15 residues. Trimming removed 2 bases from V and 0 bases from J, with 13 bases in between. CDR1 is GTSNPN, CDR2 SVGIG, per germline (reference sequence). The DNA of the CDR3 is TGTGCCTGGAGTCACCCCCCACAGGTGAACACTGAAGCTTTCTTT. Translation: CAWSHPPQVNTEAFF.

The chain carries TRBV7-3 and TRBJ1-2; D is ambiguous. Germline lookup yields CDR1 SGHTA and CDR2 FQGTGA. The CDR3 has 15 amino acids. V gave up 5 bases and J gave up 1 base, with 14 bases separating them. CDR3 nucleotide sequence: TGTGCCAGCAGCCCTGACCAGCGGTATAACTATGGCTACACCTTC. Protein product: CASSPDQRYNYGYTF.

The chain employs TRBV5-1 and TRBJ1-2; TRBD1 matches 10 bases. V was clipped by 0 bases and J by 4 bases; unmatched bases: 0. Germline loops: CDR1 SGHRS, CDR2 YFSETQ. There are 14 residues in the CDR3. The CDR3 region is CASSLGDRGYGYTF. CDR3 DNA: TGCGCCAGCAGCTTGGGGGACAGGGGCTATGGCTACACCTTC. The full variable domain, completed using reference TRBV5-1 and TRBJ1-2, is KAGVTQTPRYLIKTRGQQVTLSCSPISGHRSVSWYQQTPGQGLQFLFEYFSETQRNKGNFPGRFSGRQFSNSRSEMNVSTLELGDSALYLCASSLGDRGYGYTFGSGTRLTVV.

Here the CDR3 DNA reads TGTGCCAGTAGTATCGTAAACTATGGCTACACCTTC. Its protein is CASSIVNYGYTF. The chain combines TRBV19 with TRBJ1-2, with D hard to call. The germline V and J ends were trimmed by 3 bases and 2 bases, with 4 bases remaining between them. Germline V gene sequence: CDR1 LNHDA, CDR2 SQIVND (reference sequence). The CDR3 has 12 amino acids.

The CDR3 DNA follows: TGTGCCAGCAGCCTTAGGACAGGGGGGGAGCAGTACTTC. Translation: CASSLRTGGEQYF. V is TRBV5-8 and J is TRBJ2-7; 10 bases match TRBD1. Germline-derived CDR1 and CDR2 are SGHTS and YDEGEE. The CDR3 is 13 residues long. Trimming cost V 4 bases and J 7 bases; bases outside gene matches: 5.

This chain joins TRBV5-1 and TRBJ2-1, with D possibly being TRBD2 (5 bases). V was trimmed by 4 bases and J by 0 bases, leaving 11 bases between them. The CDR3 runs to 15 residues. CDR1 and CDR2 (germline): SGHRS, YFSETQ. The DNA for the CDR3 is TGCGCCAGCAGCCATACTGGGAGCTCCTACAATGAGCAGTTCTTC. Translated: CASSHTGSSYNEQFF. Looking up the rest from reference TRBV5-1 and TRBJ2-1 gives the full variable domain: KAGVTQTPRYLIKTRGQQVTLSCSPISGHRSVSWYQQTPGQGLQFLFEYFSETQRNKGNFPGRFSGRQFSNSRSEMNVSTLELGDSALYLCASSHTGSSYNEQFFGPGTRLTVL.

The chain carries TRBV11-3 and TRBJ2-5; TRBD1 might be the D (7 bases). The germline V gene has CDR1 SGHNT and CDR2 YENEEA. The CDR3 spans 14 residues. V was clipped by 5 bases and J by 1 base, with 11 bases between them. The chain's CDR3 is CASSPRDSQETQYF. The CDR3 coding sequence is TGTGCCAGCAGCCCGCGGGACAGCCAAGAGACCCAGTACTTC.

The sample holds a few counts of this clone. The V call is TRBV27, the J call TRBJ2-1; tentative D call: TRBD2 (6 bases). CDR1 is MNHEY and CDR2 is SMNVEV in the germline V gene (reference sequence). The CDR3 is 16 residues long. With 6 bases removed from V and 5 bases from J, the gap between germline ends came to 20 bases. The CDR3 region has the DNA TGTGCCAGCAGCCAACCTGGGGGGATCCCCCACAATGAGCAGTTCTTC. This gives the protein CASSQPGGIPHNEQFF.